This TCR beta chain is drawn from a study of blood T cell repertoires in COVID-19. Study background: Among Cohort 3 donors, those recovered had two negative PCRs, clearance, or symptom resolution. PBMCs, B-cell-depleted T cells, or T cells were the source of the cDNA or gDNA that made up the material.

Trimming pared 6 bases from V and 0 bases from J, leaving 9 bases between. Germline V gives CDR1 LNHDA, CDR2 SQIVND (reference sequence). The CDR3 is made up of 14 amino acids. In the original workflow: Amplification of reference gene primers was used by the study to estimate nucleated cell counts. The method was immunoSEQ multiplex PCR; TCRdb's version includes in-frame clones alone and lacks a portion of them. Clonal size and the V and J genes are those of that table, whereas D and trimming came from the DNA. The sample has 200,000 to 250,000 clones; approximately 87% are singletons. Participants were aged roughly 18 to 90 years, lived in roughly 25 US areas, and enrolled virtually.

The sequence came from a woman aged 50 to 60 in a cohort exposed to, infected with or recovered from COVID-19 (not recorded which). The chain employs TRBV19 and TRBJ1-5, with D unresolved. The sample comprised PBMCs or T cells enriched from blood (not recorded which). The DNA of the CDR3 is TGTGCCAGTAGACAGCAGCATAGCAATCAGCCCCAGCATTTT. The encoded protein is CASRQQHSNQPQHF.